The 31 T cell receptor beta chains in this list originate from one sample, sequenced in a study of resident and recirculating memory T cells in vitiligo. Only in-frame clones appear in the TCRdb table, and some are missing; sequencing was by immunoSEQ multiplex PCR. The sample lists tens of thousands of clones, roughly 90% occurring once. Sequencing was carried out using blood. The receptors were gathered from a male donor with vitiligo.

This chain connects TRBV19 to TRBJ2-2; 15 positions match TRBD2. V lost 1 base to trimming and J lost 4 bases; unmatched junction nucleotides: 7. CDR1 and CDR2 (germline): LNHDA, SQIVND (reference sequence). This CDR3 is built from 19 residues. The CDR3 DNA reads TGTGCCAGTAGTATAGGGGGACTAGCGGGGGGACTTGGCACCGGGGAGCTGTTTTTT. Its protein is CASSIGGLAGGLGTGELFF. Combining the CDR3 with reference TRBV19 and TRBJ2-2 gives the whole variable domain DGGITQSPKYLFRKEGQNVTLSCEQNLNHDAMYWYRQDPGQGLRLIYYSQIVNDFQKGDIAEGYSVSREKKESFPLTVTSAQKNPTAFYLCASSIGGLAGGLGTGELFFGEGSRLTVL.

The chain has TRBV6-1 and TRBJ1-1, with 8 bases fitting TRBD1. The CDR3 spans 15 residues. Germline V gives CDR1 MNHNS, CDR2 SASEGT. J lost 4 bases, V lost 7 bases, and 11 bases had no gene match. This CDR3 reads CASTPIQGVGTEAFF. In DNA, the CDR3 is TGTGCCAGCACCCCTATACAGGGGGTTGGCACTGAAGCTTTCTTT.

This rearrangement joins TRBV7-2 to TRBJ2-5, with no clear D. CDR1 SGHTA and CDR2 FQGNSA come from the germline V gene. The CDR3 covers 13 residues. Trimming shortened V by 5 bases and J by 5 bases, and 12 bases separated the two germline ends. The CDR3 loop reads CASSRVPVETQYF. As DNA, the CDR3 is TGTGCCAGCAGCCGCGTCCCCGTGGAGACCCAGTACTTC.

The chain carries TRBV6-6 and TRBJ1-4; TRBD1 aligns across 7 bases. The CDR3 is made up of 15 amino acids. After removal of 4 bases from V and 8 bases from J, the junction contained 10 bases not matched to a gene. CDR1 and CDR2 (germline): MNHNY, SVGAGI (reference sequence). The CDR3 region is CASSSIQGDGEKLFF. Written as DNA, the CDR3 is TGTGCCAGCAGTTCCATCCAGGGGGACGGGGAAAAACTGTTTTTT.

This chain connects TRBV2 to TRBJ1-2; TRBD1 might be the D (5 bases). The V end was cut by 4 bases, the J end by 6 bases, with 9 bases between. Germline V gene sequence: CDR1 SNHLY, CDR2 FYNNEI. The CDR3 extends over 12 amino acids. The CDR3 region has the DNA TGTGCCAGCAGTGCAGGGTTTAATGGCTACACCTTC. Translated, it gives CASSAGFNGYTF.

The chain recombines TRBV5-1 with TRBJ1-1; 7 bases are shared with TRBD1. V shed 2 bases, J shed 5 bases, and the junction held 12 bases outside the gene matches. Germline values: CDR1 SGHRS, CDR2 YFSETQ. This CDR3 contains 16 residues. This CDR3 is CASSLRTGDKRTEAFF. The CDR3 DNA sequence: TGCGCCAGCAGCTTACGAACAGGGGATAAGAGAACTGAAGCTTTCTTT.

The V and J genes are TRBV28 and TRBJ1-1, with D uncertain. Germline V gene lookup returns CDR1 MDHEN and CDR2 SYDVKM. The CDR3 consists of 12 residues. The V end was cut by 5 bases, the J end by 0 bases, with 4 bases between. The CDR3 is CASSLMNTEAFF. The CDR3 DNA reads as TGTGCCAGCAGTCTAATGAACACTGAAGCTTTCTTT.

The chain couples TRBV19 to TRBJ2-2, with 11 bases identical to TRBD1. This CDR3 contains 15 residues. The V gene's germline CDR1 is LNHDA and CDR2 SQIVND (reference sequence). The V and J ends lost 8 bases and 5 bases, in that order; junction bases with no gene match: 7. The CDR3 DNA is TGTGCCAGTGGGGACAGGGGGTCGTTAACCGGGGAGCTGTTTTTT. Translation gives CASGDRGSLTGELFF. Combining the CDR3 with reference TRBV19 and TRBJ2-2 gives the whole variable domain DGGITQSPKYLFRKEGQNVTLSCEQNLNHDAMYWYRQDPGQGLRLIYYSQIVNDFQKGDIAEGYSVSREKKESFPLTVTSAQKNPTAFYLCASGDRGSLTGELFFGEGSRLTVL.

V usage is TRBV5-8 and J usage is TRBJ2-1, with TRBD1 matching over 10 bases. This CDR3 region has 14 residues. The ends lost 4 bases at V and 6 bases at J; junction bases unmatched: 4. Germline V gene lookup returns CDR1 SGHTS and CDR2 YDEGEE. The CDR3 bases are TGTGCCAGCAGCCCGGGACAGGGGCGCAATGAGCAGTTCTTC. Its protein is CASSPGQGRNEQFF.

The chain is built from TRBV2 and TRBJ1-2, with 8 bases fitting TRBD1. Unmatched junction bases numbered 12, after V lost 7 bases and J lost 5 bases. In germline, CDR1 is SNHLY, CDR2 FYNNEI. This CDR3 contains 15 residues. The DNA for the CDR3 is TGTGCCAGCACCGGGGGCAGGGGGCGAGGGTATGGCTACACCTTC. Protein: CASTGGRGRGYGYTF.

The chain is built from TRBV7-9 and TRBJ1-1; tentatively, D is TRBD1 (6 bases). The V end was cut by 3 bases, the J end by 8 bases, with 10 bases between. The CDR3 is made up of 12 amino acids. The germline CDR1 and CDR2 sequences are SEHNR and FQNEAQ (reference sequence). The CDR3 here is CASSFRTAEAFF. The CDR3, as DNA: TGTGCCAGCAGCTTCAGGACAGCCGAAGCTTTCTTT.

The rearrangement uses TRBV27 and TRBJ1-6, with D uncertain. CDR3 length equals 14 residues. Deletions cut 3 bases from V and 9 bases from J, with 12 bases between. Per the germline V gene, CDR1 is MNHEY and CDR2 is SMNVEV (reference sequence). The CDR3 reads CASSFWPRGSPLHF. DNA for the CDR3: TGTGCCAGCAGTTTCTGGCCACGAGGTTCACCCCTCCACTTT.

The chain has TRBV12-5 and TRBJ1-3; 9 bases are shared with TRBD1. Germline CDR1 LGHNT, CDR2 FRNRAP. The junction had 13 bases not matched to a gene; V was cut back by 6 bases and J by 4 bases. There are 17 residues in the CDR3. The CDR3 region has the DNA TGTGCTAGTGGCCCCTTGACCGCGACAGGGGGAGGAAACACCATATATTTT. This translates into CASGPLTATGGGNTIYF.

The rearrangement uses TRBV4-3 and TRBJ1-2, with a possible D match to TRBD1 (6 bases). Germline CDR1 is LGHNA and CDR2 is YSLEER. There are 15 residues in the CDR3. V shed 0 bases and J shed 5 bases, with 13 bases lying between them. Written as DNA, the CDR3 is TGCGCCAGCAGCCAAGATCAGGGGAACTGGTATGGCTACACCTTC. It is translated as CASSQDQGNWYGYTF.

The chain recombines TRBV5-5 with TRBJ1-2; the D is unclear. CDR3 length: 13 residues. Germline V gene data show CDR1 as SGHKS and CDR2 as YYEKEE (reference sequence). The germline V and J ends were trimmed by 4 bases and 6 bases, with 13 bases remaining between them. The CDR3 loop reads CASSVAGWNGYTF. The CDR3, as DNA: TGTGCCAGCAGCGTGGCAGGTTGGAATGGCTACACCTTC.

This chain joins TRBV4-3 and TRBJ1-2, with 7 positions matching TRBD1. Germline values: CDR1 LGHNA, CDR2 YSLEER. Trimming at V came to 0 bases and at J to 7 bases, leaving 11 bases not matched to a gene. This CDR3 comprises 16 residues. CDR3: CASSQEREQGSSGYTF. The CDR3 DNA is TGCGCCAGCAGCCAAGAGAGAGAACAGGGGAGTAGTGGCTACACCTTC.

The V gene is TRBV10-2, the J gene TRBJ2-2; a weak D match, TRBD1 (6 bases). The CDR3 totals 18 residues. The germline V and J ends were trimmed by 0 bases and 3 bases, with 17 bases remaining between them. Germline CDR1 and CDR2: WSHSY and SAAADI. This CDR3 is CASSESGDWGRHTGELFF. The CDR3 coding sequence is TGCGCCAGCAGTGAGTCGGGGGATTGGGGGCGGCACACCGGGGAGCTGTTTTTT.

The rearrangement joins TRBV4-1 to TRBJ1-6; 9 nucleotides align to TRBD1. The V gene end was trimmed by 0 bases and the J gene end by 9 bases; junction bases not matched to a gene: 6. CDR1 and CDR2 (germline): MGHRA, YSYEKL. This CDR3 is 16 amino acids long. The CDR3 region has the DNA TGCGCCAGCAGCCAAGACCCAACAGGGGGCAGTTCACCCCTCCACTTT. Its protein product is CASSQDPTGGSSPLHF.

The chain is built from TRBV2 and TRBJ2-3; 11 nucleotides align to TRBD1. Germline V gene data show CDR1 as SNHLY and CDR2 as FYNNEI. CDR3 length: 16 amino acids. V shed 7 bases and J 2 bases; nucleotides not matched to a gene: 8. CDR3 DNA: TGTGCCAGCACCGGGGACAGGGGGAGGCACACAGATACGCAGTATTTT. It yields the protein CASTGDRGRHTDTQYF.

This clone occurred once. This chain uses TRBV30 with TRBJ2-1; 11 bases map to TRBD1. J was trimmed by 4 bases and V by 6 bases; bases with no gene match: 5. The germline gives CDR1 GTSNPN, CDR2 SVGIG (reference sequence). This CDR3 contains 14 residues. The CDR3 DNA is TGTGCCTGTACCGGGACAGGGGGGTACAATGAGCAGTTCTTC. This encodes CACTGTGGYNEQFF.

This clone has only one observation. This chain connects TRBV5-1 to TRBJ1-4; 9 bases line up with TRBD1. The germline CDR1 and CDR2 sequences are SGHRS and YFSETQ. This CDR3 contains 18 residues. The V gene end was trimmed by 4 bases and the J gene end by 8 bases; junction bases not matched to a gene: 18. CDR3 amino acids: CASSIAGQGLSSGEKLFF. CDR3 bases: TGCGCCAGCAGCATCGCTGGACAGGGGCTATCCTCAGGCGAAAAACTGTTTTTT.

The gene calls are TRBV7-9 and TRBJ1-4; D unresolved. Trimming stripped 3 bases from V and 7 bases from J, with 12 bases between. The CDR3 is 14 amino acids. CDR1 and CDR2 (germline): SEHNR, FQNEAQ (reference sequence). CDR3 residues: CASSLEGRTEKLFF. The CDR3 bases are TGTGCCAGCAGCTTGGAGGGAAGGACTGAAAAACTGTTTTTT.

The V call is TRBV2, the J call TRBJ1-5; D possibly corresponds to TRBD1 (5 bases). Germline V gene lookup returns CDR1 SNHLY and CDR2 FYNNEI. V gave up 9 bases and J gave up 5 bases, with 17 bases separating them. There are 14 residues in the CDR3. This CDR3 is CASLRDVGDQPQHF. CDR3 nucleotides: TGTGCCAGTCTGCGGGACGTCGGCGATCAGCCCCAGCATTTT.

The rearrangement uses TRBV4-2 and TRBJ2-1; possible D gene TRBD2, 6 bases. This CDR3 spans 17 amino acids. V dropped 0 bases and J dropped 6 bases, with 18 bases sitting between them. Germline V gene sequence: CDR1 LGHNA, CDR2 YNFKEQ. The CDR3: CASSQERSQGGVNEQFF. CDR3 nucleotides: TGTGCCAGCAGCCAAGAACGGTCCCAGGGCGGGGTCAATGAGCAGTTCTTC.

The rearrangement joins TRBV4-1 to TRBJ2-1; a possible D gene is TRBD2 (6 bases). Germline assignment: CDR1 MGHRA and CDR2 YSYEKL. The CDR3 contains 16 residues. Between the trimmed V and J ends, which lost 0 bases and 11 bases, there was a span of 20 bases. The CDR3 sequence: CASSQDSWEAPGKQFF. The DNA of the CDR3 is TGCGCCAGCAGCCAAGATTCTTGGGAGGCCCCGGGTAAGCAGTTCTTC.

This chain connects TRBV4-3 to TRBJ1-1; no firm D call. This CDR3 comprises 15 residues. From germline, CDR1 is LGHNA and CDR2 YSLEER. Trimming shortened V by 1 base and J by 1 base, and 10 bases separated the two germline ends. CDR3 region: CASSQVTGWNTEAFF. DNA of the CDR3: TGCGCCAGCAGCCAAGTGACGGGGTGGAACACTGAAGCTTTCTTT.

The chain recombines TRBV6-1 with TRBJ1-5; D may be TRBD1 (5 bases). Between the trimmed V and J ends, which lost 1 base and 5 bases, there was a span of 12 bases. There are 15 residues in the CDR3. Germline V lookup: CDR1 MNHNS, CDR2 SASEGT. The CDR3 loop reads CASSEDLDTYQPQHF. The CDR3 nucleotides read TGTGCCAGCAGTGAAGACCTGGACACCTATCAGCCCCAGCATTTT.

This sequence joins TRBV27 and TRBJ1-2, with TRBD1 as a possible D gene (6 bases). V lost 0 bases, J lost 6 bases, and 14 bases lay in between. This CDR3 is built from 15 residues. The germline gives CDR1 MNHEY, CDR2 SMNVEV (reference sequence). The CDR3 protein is CASSLSQQGHDGYTF. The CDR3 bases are TGTGCCAGCAGTTTATCCCAACAGGGTCACGATGGCTACACCTTC.

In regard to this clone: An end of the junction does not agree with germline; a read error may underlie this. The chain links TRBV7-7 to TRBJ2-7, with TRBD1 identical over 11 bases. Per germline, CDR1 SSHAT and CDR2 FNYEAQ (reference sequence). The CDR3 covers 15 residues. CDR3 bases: TGTGCTAGCAGCCCAGGACAGGGGGCCACCTACGAGCAGTACTTC. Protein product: CASSPGQGATYEQYF.

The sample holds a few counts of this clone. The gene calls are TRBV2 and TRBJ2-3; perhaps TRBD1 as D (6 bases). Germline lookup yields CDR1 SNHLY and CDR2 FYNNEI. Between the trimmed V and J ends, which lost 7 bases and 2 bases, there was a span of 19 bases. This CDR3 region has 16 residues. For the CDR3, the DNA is TGTGCCAGCACCCAATCCGGGACAAATATCACAGATACGCAGTATTTT. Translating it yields CASTQSGTNITDTQYF.

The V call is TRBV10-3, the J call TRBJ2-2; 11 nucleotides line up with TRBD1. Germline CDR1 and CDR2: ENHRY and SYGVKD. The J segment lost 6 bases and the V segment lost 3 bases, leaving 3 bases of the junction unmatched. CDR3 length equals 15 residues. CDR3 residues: CAISDRTGGPGELFF. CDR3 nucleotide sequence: TGTGCCATCAGTGATCGGACAGGGGGCCCCGGGGAGCTGTTTTTT.